Presented here are 10 T cell receptor beta chains from one specimen sequenced in a study of T cells in women clearing cervical HPV infection. Data came from immunoSEQ multiplex PCR; TCRdb stores just in-frame clones and leaves some out. The sample yields some 40,000 clones, of which the top ten take up roughly 6%. Sequenced: blood buffy coat. These TCRs come from a woman aged 18 to 75 with a cervical HPV16 infection that either progressed to CIN3+ or cleared (not recorded which).

Notes on this clone: The DNA ends 3 residues before the CDR3 does, and the rest of the CDR3 is filled in from the germline J gene. This sequence joins TRBV30 and TRBJ2-1; D might be TRBD1 (5 bases). V lost 5 bases and J 3 bases, leaving 11 bases between the germline ends. Germline lookup yields CDR1 GTSNPN and CDR2 SVGIG (reference sequence). CDR3 size: 13 residues. CDR3 bases read: TGTGCCTGGCCTACCGACAGCTACAATGAG. As protein: CAWPTDSYNE. The full CDR3 sequence reads CAWPTDSYNEQFF.

A remark on this clone: Read sequence stops 3 residues before the CDR3 end, and the germline J gene provides the missing end. The chain recombines TRBV2 with TRBJ2-3; D gene uncertain. In germline, CDR1 is SNHLY, CDR2 FYNNEI. V dropped 2 bases and J dropped 0 bases, with 9 bases sitting between them. The length of the CDR3 is 15 residues. CDR3 DNA (partial): TGTGCCAGCAGTGAACCCGCACAGAGCACAGATACG. This codes for CASSEPAQSTDT. The full CDR3 is CASSEPAQSTDTQYF. The full variable domain, with the rest looked up from reference TRBV2 and TRBJ2-3, is EPEVTQTPSHQVTQMGQEVILRCVPISNHLYFYWYRQILGQKVEFLVSFYNNEISEKSEIFDDQFSVERPDGSNFTLKIRSTKLEDSAMYFCASSEPAQSTDTQYFGPGTRLTVL.

Details on this clone: The DNA ends 3 residues before the CDR3 does, and the rest of the CDR3 is filled in from the germline J gene. The rearrangement links TRBV7-8 to TRBJ1-1; a possible D gene is TRBD1 (6 bases). Germline-derived CDR1 and CDR2 are SGHVS and FQNEAQ. Trimming pared 1 base from V and 3 bases from J, leaving 18 bases between. The CDR3 contains 17 residues. The CDR3 DNA, read in part, is TGTGCCAGCAGCTTAGGCCTCGCCACCCAGGGGTACACTGAA. It encodes CASSLGLATQGYTE. The CDR3 in its entirety is CASSLGLATQGYTEAFF. Drawing the rest from reference TRBV7-8 and TRBJ1-1, the complete variable domain is GAGVSQSPRYKVAKRGQDVALRCDPISGHVSLFWYQQALGQGPEFLTYFQNEAQLDKSGLPSDRFFAERPEGSVSTLKIQRTQQEDSAVYLCASSLGLATQGYTEAFFGQGTRLTVV.

A word on this clone: The read falls 3 residues short of the CDR3 end, and the missing part is taken from the germline J gene. The rearrangement links TRBV7-2 to TRBJ1-4, with 8 bases matching TRBD1. CDR3 length equals 14 residues. CDR1 SGHTA and CDR2 FQGNSA come from the germline V gene. Unmatched junction bases numbered 0, after V lost 1 base and J lost 5 bases. The part of the CDR3 DNA that was read is TGTGCCAGCAGCTTAGACAGGGGGAATGAAAAA. As protein: CASSLDRGNEK. The whole CDR3 region reads CASSLDRGNEKLFF.

Of note for this clone: The read gets to within 3 residues of the CDR3 end, and the germline J gene fills in the rest. V usage is TRBV2 and J usage is TRBJ1-1, with D possibly TRBD1 on 6 matching bases. This CDR3 is 13 amino acids long. The ends were cut back, 6 bases at V and 3 bases at J, with 11 bases in the middle. The germline V gene encodes CDR1 SNHLY and CDR2 FYNNEI. The covered CDR3 bases are TGTGCCAGCAGACTAAGACAGGACACTGAA. Amino acids: CASRLRQDTE. The full CDR3 protein reads CASRLRQDTEAFF.

Details on this clone: The observed sequence ends 3 residues before the CDR3 terminus, with the missing tail filled in from the germline J gene. The chain recombines TRBV10-3 with TRBJ2-3; no definite D call. Per germline, CDR1 ENHRY and CDR2 SYGVKD. V lost 3 bases and J 2 bases, leaving 9 bases between the germline ends. The CDR3 is 14 amino acids. The CDR3 bases that were read are TGTGCCATCAGTGAACACAAGTCCACAGATACG. It codes for CAISEHKSTDT. From start to end, the CDR3 is CAISEHKSTDTQYF.

This clone shows up as medium-sized by frequency. Read data end 3 residues before the CDR3 end; the end is taken from the germline J gene. This sequence joins TRBV5-6 and TRBJ2-4; 10 bases fit TRBD1. The CDR3 has 15 amino acids. CDR1 is SGHDT and CDR2 is YYEEEE in the germline V gene. Losses at the gene ends were 6 bases for V and 5 bases for J; bases not matched to a gene: 8. The covered CDR3 bases are TGTGCCAGCACCCAGGGACAGGGGTTTGAAAACATT. It codes for CASTQGQGFENI. The whole CDR3 is CASTQGQGFENIQYF.

About this clone itself: The read ends 3 residues early relative to the CDR3; the germline J gene fills the gap. The V and J genes are TRBV5-1 and TRBJ2-3, with D hard to call. V dropped 5 bases and J dropped 1 base, with 11 bases sitting between them. CDR1 is SGHRS, CDR2 YFSETQ, per germline. This CDR3 contains 14 residues. This CDR3 reads CASRRSSGTDTQYF. The sequenced part of the CDR3 DNA is TGCGCCAGCAGGCGTAGCTCCGGCACAGATACG.

About this clone itself: The DNA ends 3 residues before the CDR3 does, and the rest of the CDR3 is filled in from the germline J gene. This chain uses TRBV6-7 with TRBJ2-1; 7 nucleotides align to TRBD1. TRBV6-7 is labeled an ORF, and its function is uncertain. There are 15 residues in the CDR3. With V trimmed by 0 bases and J by 6 bases, 5 bases remained unmatched. The sequenced part of the CDR3 DNA is TGTGCCAGCAGTTACTCTTCTTACAGGGGCAATGAG. Its translation: CASSYSSYRGNE. The whole CDR3 is CASSYSSYRGNEQFF.

CDR3 region: CASTNTDTQYF. The covered CDR3 bases are TGTGCCAGCACTAACACAGATACG. The gene calls are TRBV2 and TRBJ2-3; unclear D gene. The CDR3 end is not reached by the read, which stops 3 residues before it; the germline J gene fills it in. The germline gives CDR1 SNHLY, CDR2 FYNNEI. V lost 7 bases, J lost 2 bases, and 4 bases lay in between. This CDR3 contains 11 residues.